This T cell receptor beta chain was retrieved from a study of memory CD4+ T cells and cytomegalovirus serostatus. Study details: This sample comes from healthy Belgian adults, roughly nine CMV seropositive, approximately 25 seronegative.

Method: immunoSEQ multiplex PCR; TCRdb's copy keeps in-frame clones and lacks some. This sample yields 45,000 to 60,000 clones, of which 80% are seen a single time; around 1.3% belongs to the top ten. Single viable CD3+CD4+CD8-CD45RO+ cells were sorted as the memory CD4+ T cells. Serostatus was set by detecting CMV pp150, pp28, p38, p52 IgG. The receptor was isolated from an adult in good health and CMV-seropositive. Material: memory CD4+ T cells from blood.

This CDR3 reads CASSFTEDQPQHF. The CDR3 DNA reads as TGTGCCAGCAGTTTCACAGAAGATCAGCCCCAGCATTTT. This chain joins TRBV28 and TRBJ1-5; unclear D gene. The CDR3 consists of 13 residues. V lost 3 bases to trimming and J lost 5 bases, with 8 bases between them. CDR1 MDHEN and CDR2 SYDVKM come from the germline V gene.